This TCR beta chain stems from a study of early T cells in non-severe SARS-CoV-2 infection. The overall study: Unpaired chains resulted from sequencing bulk RNA of unsorted whole blood.

This clonotype was seen at least ten times. Attachment of unique molecular identifiers was made to individual cDNA molecules. TCRdb re-called the 5' RACE reads with MiXCR, one entry per CDR3 protein. The data show approximately 71,000 distinct CDR3 sequences, 12% seen once. The clonotype comes from an adult who was a healthcare worker with PCR-confirmed SARS-CoV-2 infection or an uninfected control (not recorded which). Source material: whole blood.

CDR3 amino acids: CASSYVQGNYGYTF. The CDR3 DNA sequence: TGTGCCAGCAGTTACGTCCAGGGGAACTATGGCTACACCTTC. The chain uses TRBV6-5 and TRBJ1-2; the D gene is possibly TRBD1 (6 bases). From germline, CDR1 is MNHEY and CDR2 SVGAGI. V lost 2 bases and J 2 bases, leaving 9 bases between the germline ends. The CDR3 has 14 residues.